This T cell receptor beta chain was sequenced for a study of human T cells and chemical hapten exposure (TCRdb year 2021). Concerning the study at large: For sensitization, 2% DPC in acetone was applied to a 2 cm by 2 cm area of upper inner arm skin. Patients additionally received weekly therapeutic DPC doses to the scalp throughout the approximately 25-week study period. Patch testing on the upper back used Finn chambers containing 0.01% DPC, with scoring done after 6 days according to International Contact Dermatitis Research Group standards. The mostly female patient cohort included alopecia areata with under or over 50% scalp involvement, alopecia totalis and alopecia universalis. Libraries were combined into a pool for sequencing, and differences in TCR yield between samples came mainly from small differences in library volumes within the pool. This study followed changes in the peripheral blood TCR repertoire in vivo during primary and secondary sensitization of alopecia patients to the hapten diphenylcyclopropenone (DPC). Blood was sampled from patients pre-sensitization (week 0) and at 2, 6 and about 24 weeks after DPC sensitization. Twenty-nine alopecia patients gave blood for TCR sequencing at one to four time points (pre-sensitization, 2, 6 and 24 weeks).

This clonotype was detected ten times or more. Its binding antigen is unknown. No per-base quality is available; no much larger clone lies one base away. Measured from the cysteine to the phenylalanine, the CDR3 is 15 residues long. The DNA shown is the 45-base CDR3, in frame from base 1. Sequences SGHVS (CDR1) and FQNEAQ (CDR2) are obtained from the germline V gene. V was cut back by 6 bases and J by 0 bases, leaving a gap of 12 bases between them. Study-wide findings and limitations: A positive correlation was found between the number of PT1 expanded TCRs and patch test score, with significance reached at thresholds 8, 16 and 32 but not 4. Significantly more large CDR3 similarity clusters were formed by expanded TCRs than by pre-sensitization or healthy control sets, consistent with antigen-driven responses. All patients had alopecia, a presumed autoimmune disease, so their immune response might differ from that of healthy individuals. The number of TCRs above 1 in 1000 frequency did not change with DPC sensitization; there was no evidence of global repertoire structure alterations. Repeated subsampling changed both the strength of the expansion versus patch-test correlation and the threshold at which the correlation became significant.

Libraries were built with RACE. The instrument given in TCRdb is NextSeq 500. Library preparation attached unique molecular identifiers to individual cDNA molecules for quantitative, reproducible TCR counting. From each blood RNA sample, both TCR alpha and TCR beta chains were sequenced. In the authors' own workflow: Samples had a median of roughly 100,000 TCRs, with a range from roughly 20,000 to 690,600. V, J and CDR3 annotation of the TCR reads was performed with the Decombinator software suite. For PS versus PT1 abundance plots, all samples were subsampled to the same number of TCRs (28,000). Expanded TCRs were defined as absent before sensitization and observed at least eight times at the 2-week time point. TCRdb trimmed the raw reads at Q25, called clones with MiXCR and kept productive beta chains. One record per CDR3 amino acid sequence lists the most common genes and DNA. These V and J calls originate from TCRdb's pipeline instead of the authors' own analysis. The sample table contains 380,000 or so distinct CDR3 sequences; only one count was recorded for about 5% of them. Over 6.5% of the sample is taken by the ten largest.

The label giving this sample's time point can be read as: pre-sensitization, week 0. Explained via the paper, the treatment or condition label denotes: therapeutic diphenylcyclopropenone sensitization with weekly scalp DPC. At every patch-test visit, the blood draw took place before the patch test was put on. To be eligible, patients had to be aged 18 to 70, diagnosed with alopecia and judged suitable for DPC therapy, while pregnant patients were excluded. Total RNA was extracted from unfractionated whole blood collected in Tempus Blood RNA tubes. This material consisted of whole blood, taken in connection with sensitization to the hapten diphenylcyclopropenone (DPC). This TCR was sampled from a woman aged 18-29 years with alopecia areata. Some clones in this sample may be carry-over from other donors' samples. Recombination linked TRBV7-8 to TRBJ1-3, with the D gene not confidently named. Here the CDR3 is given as CASREGTRSGNTIYF. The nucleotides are TGTGCCAGCAGGGAGGGTACCCGCTCTGGAAACACCATATATTTT.